Shown below are 7 T cell receptor beta chains from a single sample sequenced in a study of OX40 agonist ivuxolimab in advanced cancers. The method was immunoSEQ multiplex PCR; TCRdb's version includes in-frame clones alone and lacks a portion of them. The sample carries approximately 76,000 clones, approximately 83% recorded once. The sample in question was CD4+ or CD8+ T cells sorted from blood, obtained in a trial of the OX40 agonist ivuxolimab. The source is an adult with an advanced solid tumor such as melanoma, head and neck, liver or kidney cancer.

The rearrangement joins TRBV7-2 to TRBJ1-6; possibly TRBD1 for D (5 bases). CDR1 SGHTA and CDR2 FQGNSA come from the germline V gene. The CDR3 extends over 16 amino acids. Trimming left V 1 base short and J 7 bases short, with 14 bases between. For the CDR3, the DNA is TGTGCCAGCAGCTTAGACGGGGCTTCTAACAATTCACCCCTCCACTTT. Amino acid sequence: CASSLDGASNNSPLHF.

V usage is TRBV5-1 and J usage is TRBJ2-3; D is unclear. V was trimmed by 0 bases and J by 0 bases, leaving 8 bases between them. The CDR3 length is 15 residues. CDR1 and CDR2 (germline): SGHRS, YFSETQ. CDR3 sequence (DNA): TGCGCCAGCAGCTTGGAGGCGCGTAGCACAGATACGCAGTATTTT. This translates into CASSLEARSTDTQYF.

The chain couples TRBV2 to TRBJ2-5, with D possibly matching TRBD1 (6 bases). Per the germline V gene, CDR1 is SNHLY and CDR2 is FYNNEI. V lost 6 bases to trimming and J lost 5 bases, with 10 bases between them. The CDR3 spans 12 residues. CDR3 in DNA: TGTGCCAGCAGGAGGGGGAGTGAGACCCAGTACTTC. The encoded protein is CASRRGSETQYF.

The DNA of the CDR3 is TGTGCCAGCAGCCTGGGACTGGGGAAAAACATTCAGTACTTC. Translated, it gives CASSLGLGKNIQYF. The gene calls are TRBV27 and TRBJ2-4, with D tentatively TRBD2 (6 bases). Trimming stripped 6 bases from V and 4 bases from J, with 13 bases between. Germline V lookup: CDR1 MNHEY, CDR2 SMNVEV (reference sequence). CDR3 length equals 14 residues.

The chain couples TRBV5-4 to TRBJ2-1; D call uncertain. Germline assignment: CDR1 SGHNT and CDR2 YYREEE (reference sequence). V lost 0 bases, J lost 0 bases, and 7 bases lay in between. The CDR3 extends over 15 amino acids. CDR3 in amino acids: CASSLAVTSYNEQFF. CDR3 bases: TGTGCCAGCAGCTTGGCGGTTACCTCCTACAATGAGCAGTTCTTC.

The rearrangement links TRBV30 to TRBJ1-4, with D hard to call. CDR1 is GTSNPN, CDR2 SVGIG, per germline (reference sequence). Trimming stripped 2 bases from V and 0 bases from J, with 7 bases between. The CDR3 totals 14 residues. Written as DNA, the CDR3 is TGTGCCTGGAGTACCGGGACAACTAATGAAAAACTGTTTTTT. Residues: CAWSTGTTNEKLFF.

This sequence joins TRBV15 and TRBJ1-2, with D uncertain. Germline loops: CDR1 LNHNV, CDR2 YYDKDF (reference sequence). This CDR3 is built from 15 residues. V was clipped by 1 base and J by 0 bases, with 9 bases between them. The DNA of the CDR3 is TGTGCCACCAGCAGAGCAGTGAGCACTAACTATGGCTACACCTTC. This sequence encodes CATSRAVSTNYGYTF. Variable domain in full (rest from reference TRBV15 and TRBJ1-2): DAMVIQNPRYQVTQFGKPVTLSCSQTLNHNVMYWYQQKSSQAPKLLFHYYDKDFNNEADTPDNFQSRRPNTSFCFLDIRSPGLGDTAMYLCATSRAVSTNYGYTFGSGTRLTVV.